This T cell receptor beta chain was recovered during a study of T-cell memory formation after mild COVID-19. General study points: From day 15 to 85, contracting clones were balanced between CD4 and CD8, whereas later expanders leaned toward CD4+. Pre-infection memory harbored some responding clones, suggesting cross-reactive memory joined. Nothing confirmed that second-wave clones peaking on day 37 were specific for SARS-CoV-2. Mostly located in CM and EM were contracting CD4+ clones, with contracting CD8+ clones located in EMRA.

TCRdb itself ran the 5' RACE reads through MiXCR, one entry per CDR3 protein. In the table there are roughly 89,000 distinct CDR3 sequences, roughly 16% of which are singletons. CDR1 and CDR2 from the germline V gene are SEHNR and FQNEAQ (reference sequence). Trimming removed 3 bases from V and 4 bases from J, with 7 bases in between. The CDR3 spans 12 residues. Ten or more counts support this clonotype. Its antigen is as yet unknown. The rearrangement uses TRBV7-9 and TRBJ2-7, with a tentative D call TRBD2 (5 bases). The receptor was isolated from a man younger than 35 who had mild COVID-19 (a few samples of this study predate the infection). Cell type and time point are not known. What was sequenced was PBMCs or a T cell subset sorted from them (not recorded which). CDR3 residues: CASSFEGYEQYF. As DNA, the CDR3 is TGTGCCAGCAGCTTCGAGGGTTACGAGCAGTACTTC.